This TCR beta chain was identified during a study of shared clonotypes between healthy human individuals. On the study more broadly: Each donor contributed plates that comprised three CD4 naive, three CD4 memory, two CD8 naive and one CD8 memory.

Points on this clone: The target antigen is unknown.

Measured with immunoSEQ multiplex PCR; TCRdb has only the in-frame clones, and not every one. The sample records roughly 2,500,000 clones, roughly 93% being singletons. The CDR3 is made up of 16 amino acids. Germline assignment: CDR1 MDHEN and CDR2 SYDVKM. V lost 3 bases and J lost 1; bases outside the gene matches: 6. General study results and limits: The rarefaction results pointed to incomplete sorted-subset sequencing despite large depth. Non-shared clonotypes displayed generation probabilities falling below those of clonotypes present in all four donors.

The authors divided CD4+ cells into CD45RA+ naive and CD45RA-negative memory subsets. The chain couples TRBV28 to TRBJ1-5, with 7 bases aligning to TRBD1. The material sequenced was naive CD4+ T cells from PBMCs. As for subset: CD45RA+ positively selected. The receptor comes from a man between 18 and 29 years old in good health. Some clones in this sample may be carry-over from other donors' samples. CDR3 DNA sequence: TGTGCCAGCAGTTTGGAACAGGGGTTAAGCAATCAGCCCCAGCATTTT. Its translation is CASSLEQGLSNQPQHF.